These T cell receptor beta chains were read from a single sample in a study of blood T cells in healthy people across ages. Using its own MiXCR run on the 5' RACE reads, TCRdb lists one record per CDR3 protein. The repertoire holds roughly 720,000 distinct CDR3 sequences, with 50% to 65% as singletons. Source material: blood. These receptors were obtained from a man older than 75 in good health. Both conserved end residues are part of each CDR3. Each record gives: V gene, clone size, J gene, D gene, CDR3 protein, CDR3 DNA. D genes are given only for firm matches. Clone sizes are given selectively: once, few, many, or a class where the clone is expanded.

TRBV3-1	-	TRBJ2-1	-	CASSHAAGSSYNEQFF	TGTGCCAGCAGCCATGCCGCCGGGAGCTCCTACAATGAGCAGTTCTTC
TRBV6-6	-	TRBJ2-5	-	CASSYGPAETQYF	TGTGCCAGCAGTTACGGGCCTGCGGAGACCCAGTACTTC
TRBV5-1	-	TRBJ2-7	-	CASSLTGGGPIEQYF	TGCGCCAGCAGCTTGACAGGAGGGGGCCCTATCGAGCAGTACTTC
TRBV4-2	few	TRBJ2-7	TRBD2	CASSQVPIGLAYYEQYF	TGTGCCAGCAGCCAAGTCCCCATAGGACTAGCCTACTACGAGCAGTACTTC
TRBV6-2/TRBV6-3	-	TRBJ1-2	-	CASSYSFQETYGYTF	TGTGCCAGCAGTTACTCGTTTCAGGAGACCTATGGCTACACCTTC
TRBV11-2	-	TRBJ2-7	TRBD2	CASSLLAGIYEQYF	TGTGCCAGCAGCCTACTAGCGGGGATCTACGAGCAGTACTTC
TRBV9	few	TRBJ2-5	-	CASSVAGSVVETQYF	TGTGCCAGCAGCGTTGCGGGGAGCGTCGTGGAGACCCAGTACTTC
TRBV12-3/TRBV12-4	-	TRBJ2-1	-	CASSLFAGHTFF	TGTGCCAGCAGTTTGTTCGCGGGACATACGTTCTTC
TRBV12-3/TRBV12-4	-	TRBJ2-1	TRBD2	CASRPSGRYWGEQFF	TGTGCCAGCAGACCGAGCGGGAGATATTGGGGTGAGCAGTTCTTC
TRBV9	-	TRBJ2-1	-	CAGSVVFLSEQFF	TGTGCCGGCAGCGTAGTATTTCTTAGTGAGCAGTTCTTC
TRBV29-1	-	TRBJ1-1	TRBD1	CSVEGDRWPTEAFF	TGCAGCGTTGAAGGGGACAGGTGGCCCACTGAAGCTTTCTTT
TRBV7-3	few	TRBJ2-3	TRBD2	CASSLEGLGADTQYF	TGTGCCAGCAGCTTAGAGGGACTAGGGGCAGATACGCAGTATTTT
TRBV11-1	-	TRBJ2-2	-	CASSGTLTGELFF	TGTGCCAGCAGTGGTACACTCACCGGGGAGCTGTTTTTT
TRBV25-1	few	TRBJ2-7	TRBD2	CASSDWLAGAYEQYF	TGTGCCAGCAGTGATTGGCTAGCGGGTGCCTACGAGCAGTACTTC
TRBV11-2	few	TRBJ2-7	TRBD1	CASSPTDREWREQYF	TGTGCCAGCAGCCCCACGGACAGGGAGTGGCGCGAGCAGTACTTC
TRBV25-1	-	TRBJ2-3	TRBD2	CATRAGVADTQYF	TGTGCCACCAGAGCGGGAGTGGCAGATACGCAGTATTTT
TRBV5-5	few	TRBJ1-2	-	CASSMMVGRANNYGYTF	TGTGCCAGCAGCATGATGGTAGGCAGAGCCAATAACTATGGCTACACCTTC
TRBV20-1	-	TRBJ2-3	-	CSARGDARPDTQYF	TGCAGTGCTAGGGGGGACGCTCGCCCAGATACGCAGTATTTT
TRBV5-1	-	TRBJ2-7	-	CASSAYRVGGEQYF	TGCGCCAGCAGCGCCTACAGGGTTGGGGGCGAGCAGTACTTC